Listed below are T cell receptor beta chains from one sample, sequenced in a study of T cells after yellow fever vaccination. TCRdb independently ran MiXCR on the 5' RACE reads; one entry per CDR3 protein. This table has tens of thousands of distinct CDR3 sequences, around 7.7% appearing once. The source was CD8+ T cells sorted from PBMCs, collected on the day of the yellow fever booster vaccination. These receptor sequences come from a man aged 25-40 years who received the YFV17D yellow fever vaccine. The CDR3 runs from the conserved cysteine through the conserved F or W. D genes are given only for firm matches. A clone size is listed for some rows: how often the clone was seen (once, few, many), or a class if it is expanded.

J gene,V gene,D gene,clone size,CDR3 DNA,CDR3 protein
TRBJ1-1,TRBV4-3,.,.,TGCGCCAGCAGCCAATGGAACAGAGCGATGAACACTGAAGCTTTCTTT,CASSQWNRAMNTEAFF
TRBJ1-3,TRBV7-9,.,many,TGTGCCAGCAGCTTGTGGGGGCGCAGCTCTGGAAACACCATATATTTT,CASSLWGRSSGNTIYF
TRBJ2-7,TRBV5-5,TRBD2,few,TGTGCCAGCAGCCCCCCGGGGGGGTTTTCATACGAGCAGTACTTC,CASSPPGGFSYEQYF
TRBJ2-7,TRBV19,.,few,TGTGCCAGTAGTATGGGGTCGGGCGAGCAGTACTTC,CASSMGSGEQYF
TRBJ2-3,TRBV29-1,TRBD2,many,TGCAGCGTTGTCGATGCGGGAGAGGTCGATACGCAGTATTTT,CSVVDAGEVDTQYF
TRBJ2-7,TRBV6-1,.,many,TGTGCCATCGGGGGAGGTTACGAGCAGTACTTC,CAIGGGYEQYF
TRBJ2-7,TRBV20-1,.,.,TGCAGTGCTTTGGGTCGAGGTGATGGGGAGGGGGCGATCGAGCAGTACTTC,CSALGRGDGEGAIEQYF
TRBJ2-1,TRBV29-1,.,many,TGCAGCGTGGCGAGTATACAATATGATGAGCAGTTCTTC,CSVASIQYDEQFF
TRBJ2-3,TRBV9,TRBD2,many,TGTGCCAGCAGCACCGGACTAGCAGATTTGACAGATACGCAGTATTTT,CASSTGLADLTDTQYF
TRBJ1-1,TRBV27,.,many,TGTGCCAGCAGTTTATCGGGGAGGACTGAAGCTTTCTTT,CASSLSGRTEAFF
TRBJ2-1,TRBV4-3,.,.,TGCGCCAGCAGCCCGCGGGTAGCGCGCAATGAGCAGTTCTTC,CASSPRVARNEQFF
TRBJ1-2,TRBV9,TRBD1,.,TGTGCCAGCAGCGTAGCGGTGGGGGACAGCTACTATGGCTACACCTTC,CASSVAVGDSYYGYTF
TRBJ2-7,TRBV9,TRBD2,many,TGTGCCAGCAGCCCAGGGACTAGCGGGAGCTACGAGCAGTACTTC,CASSPGTSGSYEQYF
TRBJ1-4,TRBV7-9,.,.,TGTGCCAGCACCGTCGGGACTAATGAAAAACTGTTTTTT,CASTVGTNEKLFF
TRBJ2-7,TRBV5-5,.,.,TGTGCCAGCAGCTTGGATGCAGGGATCAACGAGCAGTACTTC,CASSLDAGINEQYF
TRBJ2-2,TRBV10-2,TRBD2,.,TGCGCCAGCAGTGGGGGCCTTAGCGGGAGTTTCCCCCACGGGGAGCTGTTTTTT,CASSGGLSGSFPHGELFF
TRBJ2-3,TRBV19,.,.,TGTGCCAGTAGCCCACAGGGCTGGGCAGATACGCAGTATTTT,CASSPQGWADTQYF
TRBJ2-7,TRBV20-1,.,few,TGCAGTGCTCGACACAGTACCTACGAGCAGTACTTC,CSARHSTYEQYF
TRBJ2-1,TRBV14,.,.,TGTGCCAGCAGCCCCGCAGGTCTTCTGGCCGGAGGAAGTGAGCAGTTCTTC,CASSPAGLLAGGSEQFF
TRBJ2-5,TRBV28,.,.,TGTGCCAGCAGTCGCGACTCGGGGCCAAGAGAGACCCAGTACTTC,CASSRDSGPRETQYF
TRBJ2-7,TRBV20-1,.,many,TGCAGTGCCAGTCAACTAGGTGTAAGCTACGAGCAGTACTTC,CSASQLGVSYEQYF
TRBJ2-7,TRBV3-1,.,few,TGTGCCAGCAGCCACGACCTCGGGGGCCCAATCTCCTACGAGCAGTACTTC,CASSHDLGGPISYEQYF